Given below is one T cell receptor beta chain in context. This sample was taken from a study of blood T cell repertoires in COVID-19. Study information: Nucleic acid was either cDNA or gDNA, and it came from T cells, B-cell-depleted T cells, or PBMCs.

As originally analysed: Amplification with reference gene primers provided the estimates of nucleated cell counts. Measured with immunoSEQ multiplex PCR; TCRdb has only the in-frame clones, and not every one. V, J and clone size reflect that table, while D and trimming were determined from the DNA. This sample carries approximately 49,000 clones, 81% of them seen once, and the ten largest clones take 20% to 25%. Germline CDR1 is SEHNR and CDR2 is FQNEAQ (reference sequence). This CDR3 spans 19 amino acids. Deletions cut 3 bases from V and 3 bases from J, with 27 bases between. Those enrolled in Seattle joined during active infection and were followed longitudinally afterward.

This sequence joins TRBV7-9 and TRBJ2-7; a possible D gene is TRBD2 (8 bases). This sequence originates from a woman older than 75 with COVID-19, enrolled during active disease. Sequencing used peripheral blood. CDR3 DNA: TGTGCCAGCAGCTTTCCGGAGCGGGGGAGCTCCTCAGGGGGCTACGAGCAGTACTTC. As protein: CASSFPERGSSSGGYEQYF.